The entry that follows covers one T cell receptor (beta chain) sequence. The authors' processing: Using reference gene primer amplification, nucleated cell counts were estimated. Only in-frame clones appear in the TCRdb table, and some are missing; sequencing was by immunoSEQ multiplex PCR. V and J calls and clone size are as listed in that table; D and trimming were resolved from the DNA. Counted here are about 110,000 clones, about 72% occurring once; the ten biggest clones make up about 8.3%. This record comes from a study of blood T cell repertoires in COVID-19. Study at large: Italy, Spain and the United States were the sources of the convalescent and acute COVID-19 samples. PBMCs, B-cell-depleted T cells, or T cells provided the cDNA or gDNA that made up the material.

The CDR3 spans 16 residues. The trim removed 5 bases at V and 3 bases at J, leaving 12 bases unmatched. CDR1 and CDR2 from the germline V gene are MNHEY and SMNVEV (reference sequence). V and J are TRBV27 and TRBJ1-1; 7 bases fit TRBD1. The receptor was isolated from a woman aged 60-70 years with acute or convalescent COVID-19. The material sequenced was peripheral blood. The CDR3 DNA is TGTGCCAGCAGTGACTCCTACAGGGGCTACCACACTGAAGCTTTCTTT. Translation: CASSDSYRGYHTEAFF.